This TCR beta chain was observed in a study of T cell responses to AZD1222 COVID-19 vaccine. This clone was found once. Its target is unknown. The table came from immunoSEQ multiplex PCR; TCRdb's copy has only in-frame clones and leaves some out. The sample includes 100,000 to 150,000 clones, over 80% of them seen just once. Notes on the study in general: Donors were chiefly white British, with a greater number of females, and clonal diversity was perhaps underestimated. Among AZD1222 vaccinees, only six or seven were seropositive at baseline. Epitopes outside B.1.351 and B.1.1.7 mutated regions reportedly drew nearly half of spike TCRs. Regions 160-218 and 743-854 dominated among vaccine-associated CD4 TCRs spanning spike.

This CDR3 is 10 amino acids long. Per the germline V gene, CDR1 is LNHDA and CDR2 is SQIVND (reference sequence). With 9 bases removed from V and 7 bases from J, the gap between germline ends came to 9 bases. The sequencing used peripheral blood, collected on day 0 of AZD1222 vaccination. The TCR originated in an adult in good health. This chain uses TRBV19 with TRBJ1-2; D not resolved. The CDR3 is CASGLAGYTF. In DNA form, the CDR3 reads TGTGCCAGCGGACTAGCTGGCTACACCTTC.